The present entry profiles one T cell receptor (beta chain) with its context. The antigen remains undetermined. The data stem from a study of shared clonotypes between healthy human individuals. Study at large: The donor pool was made up of two women and three men aged 18 to 49. Regarding the study as a whole: Apart from blood, nothing was sampled; tissue repertoires likely differ. Approximately 4.6% of naive CD4 clonotypes were common to several donors. The study generally estimated greater richness for naive than memory subsets.

Clones were read by immunoSEQ multiplex PCR, and TCRdb kept only the in-frame ones, dropping some. The sample includes roughly 1.4 million clones, roughly 98.5% of them seen just once. J was trimmed by 3 bases and V by 5 bases; bases with no gene match: 5. This CDR3 contains 14 residues. Germline V gene data show CDR1 as SGHVS and CDR2 as FQNEAQ. This chain joins TRBV7-8 and TRBJ1-2; 8 positions match TRBD1. Sequenced material: naive CD4+ T cells sorted from blood. Subset described: CD45RA+ positively selected. This receptor was obtained from a man aged 25 to 40 in good health. The CDR3 is CASSAGTGHYGYTF. The CDR3 DNA is TGTGCCAGCAGCGCCGGGACAGGTCACTATGGCTACACCTTC.